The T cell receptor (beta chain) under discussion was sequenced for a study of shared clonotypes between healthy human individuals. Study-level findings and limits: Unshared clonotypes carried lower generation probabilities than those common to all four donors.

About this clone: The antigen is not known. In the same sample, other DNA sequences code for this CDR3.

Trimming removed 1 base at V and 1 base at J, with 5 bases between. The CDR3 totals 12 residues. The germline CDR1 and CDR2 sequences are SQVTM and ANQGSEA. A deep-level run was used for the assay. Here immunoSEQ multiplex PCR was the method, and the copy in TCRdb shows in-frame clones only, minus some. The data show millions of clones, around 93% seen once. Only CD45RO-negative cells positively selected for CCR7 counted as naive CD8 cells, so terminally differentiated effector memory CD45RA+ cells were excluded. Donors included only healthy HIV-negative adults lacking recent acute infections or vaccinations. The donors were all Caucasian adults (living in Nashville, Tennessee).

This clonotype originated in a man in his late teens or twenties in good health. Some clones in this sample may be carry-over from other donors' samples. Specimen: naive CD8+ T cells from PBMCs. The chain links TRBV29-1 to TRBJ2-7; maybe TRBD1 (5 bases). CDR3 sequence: CSVEAGSYEQYF. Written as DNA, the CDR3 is TGCAGCGTTGAAGCAGGGTCCTACGAGCAGTACTTC.